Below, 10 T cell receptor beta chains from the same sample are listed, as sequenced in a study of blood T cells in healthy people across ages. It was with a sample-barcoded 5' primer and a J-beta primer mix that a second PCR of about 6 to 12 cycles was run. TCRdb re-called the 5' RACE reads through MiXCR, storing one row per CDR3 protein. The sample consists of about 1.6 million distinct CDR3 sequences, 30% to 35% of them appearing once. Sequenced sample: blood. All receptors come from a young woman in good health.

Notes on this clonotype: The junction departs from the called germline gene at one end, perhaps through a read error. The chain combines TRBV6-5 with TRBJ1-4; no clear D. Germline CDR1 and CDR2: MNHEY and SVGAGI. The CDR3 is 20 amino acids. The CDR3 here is CAGSCSSWQEETPFNEKLFF. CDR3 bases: TGTGCCGGCAGTTGCTCGAGTTGGCAGGAAGAGACTCCATTTAATGAAAAACTGTTTTTT.

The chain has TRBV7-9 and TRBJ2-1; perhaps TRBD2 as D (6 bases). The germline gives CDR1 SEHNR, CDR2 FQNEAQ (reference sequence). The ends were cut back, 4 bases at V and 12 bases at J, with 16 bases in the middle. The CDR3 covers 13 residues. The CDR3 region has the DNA TGTGCCAGCAGCTACGCGGGCGGGAAAGCGCAGTTCTTC. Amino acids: CASSYAGGKAQFF.

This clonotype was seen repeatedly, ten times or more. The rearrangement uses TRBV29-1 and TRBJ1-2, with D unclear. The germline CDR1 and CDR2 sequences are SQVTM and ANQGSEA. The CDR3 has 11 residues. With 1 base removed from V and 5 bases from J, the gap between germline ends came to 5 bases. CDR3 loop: CSVEGRYGYTF. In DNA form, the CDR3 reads TGCAGCGTTGAAGGACGGTATGGCTACACCTTC.

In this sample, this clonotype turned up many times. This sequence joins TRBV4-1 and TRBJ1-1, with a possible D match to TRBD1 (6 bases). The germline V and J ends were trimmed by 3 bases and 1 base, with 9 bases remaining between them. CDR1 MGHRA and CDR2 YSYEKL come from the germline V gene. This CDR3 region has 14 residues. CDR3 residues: CASSQEQGNTEAFF. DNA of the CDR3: TGCGCCAGCAGCCAGGAACAGGGGAACACTGAAGCTTTCTTT.

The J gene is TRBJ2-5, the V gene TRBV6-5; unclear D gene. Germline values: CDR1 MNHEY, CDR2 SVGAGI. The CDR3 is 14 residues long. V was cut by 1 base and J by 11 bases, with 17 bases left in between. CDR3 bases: TGTGCCAGCAGTTACTTCCCCATTGGCAATGAGCAGTACTTC. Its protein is CASSYFPIGNEQYF.

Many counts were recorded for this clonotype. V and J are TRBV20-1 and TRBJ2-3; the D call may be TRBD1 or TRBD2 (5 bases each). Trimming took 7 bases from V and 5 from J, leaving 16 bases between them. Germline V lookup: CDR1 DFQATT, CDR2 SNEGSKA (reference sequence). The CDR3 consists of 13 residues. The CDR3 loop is CSERDPTRDTQYF. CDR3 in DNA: TGCAGTGAAAGGGACCCTACGAGAGATACGCAGTATTTT.

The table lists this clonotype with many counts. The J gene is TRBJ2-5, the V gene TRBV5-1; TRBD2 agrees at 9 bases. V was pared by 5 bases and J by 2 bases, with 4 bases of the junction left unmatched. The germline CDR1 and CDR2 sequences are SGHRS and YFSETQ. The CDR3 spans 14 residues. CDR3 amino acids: CASSELAGQETQYF. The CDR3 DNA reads TGCGCCAGCAGTGAGCTAGCGGGACAAGAGACCCAGTACTTC.

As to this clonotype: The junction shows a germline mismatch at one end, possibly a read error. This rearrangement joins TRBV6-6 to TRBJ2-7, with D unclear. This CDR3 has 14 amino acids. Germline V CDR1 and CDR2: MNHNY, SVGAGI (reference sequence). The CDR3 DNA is TGTGCCAGCGGTTACTCGAACACCGCCTACGAGCAGTACTTC. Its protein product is CASGYSNTAYEQYF.

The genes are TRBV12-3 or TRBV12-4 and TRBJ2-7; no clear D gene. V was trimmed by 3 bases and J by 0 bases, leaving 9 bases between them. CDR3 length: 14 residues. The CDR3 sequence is CASSFSRRSYEQYF. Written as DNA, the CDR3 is TGTGCCAGCAGTTTCAGCAGACGCTCCTACGAGCAGTACTTC.

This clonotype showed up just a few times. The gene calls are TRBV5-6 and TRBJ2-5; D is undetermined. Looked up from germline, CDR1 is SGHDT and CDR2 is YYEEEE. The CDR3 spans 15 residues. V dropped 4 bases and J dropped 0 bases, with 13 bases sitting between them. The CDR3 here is CASSAQAFYQETQYF. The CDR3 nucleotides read TGTGCCAGCAGCGCGCAGGCCTTTTACCAAGAGACCCAGTACTTC.